A single TCR beta chain is shown here with its context. Its cognate antigen is unknown. This record belongs to a study of T cell responses to AZD1222 COVID-19 vaccine. Study outcomes and limitations: It should be noted that donors were predominantly white British and more often female, and clonal diversity was possibly underestimated. Just six people given AZD1222 tested seropositive at baseline. Only after the peak T cell response were repertoires sampled. Elevations in Spike-specific TCR breadth and depth followed administration of two AZD1222 doses.

Method: immunoSEQ multiplex PCR; TCRdb's copy keeps in-frame clones and lacks some. The sample holds about 110,000 clones, around 92% seen once. The CDR3 is made up of 12 amino acids. J gave up 2 bases and V 8 bases, and 3 bases lay outside the gene matches. Germline V lookup: CDR1 MNHEY, CDR2 SVGAGI. This receptor was taken from an adult in good health. Material: peripheral blood, obtained on day 0 of AZD1222 vaccination. V and J are TRBV6-5 and TRBJ2-7; 7 bases are shared with TRBD2. CDR3 loop: CASESGAYEQYF. CDR3 nucleotide sequence: TGTGCCAGCGAGAGCGGGGCCTACGAGCAGTACTTC.